The source of this T cell receptor (beta chain) is a study of blood T cell repertoires in COVID-19. Germline CDR1 is LGHNT and CDR2 is FRNRAP. J was trimmed by 0 bases and V by 6 bases; bases with no gene match: 7. This CDR3 comprises 16 residues. TCRdb's copy holds only in-frame clones and misses some; the assay was immunoSEQ multiplex PCR. The sample shows a few hundred thousand clones, about nine tenths of them seen only once. Sequencing input: PBMCs or T cells enriched from blood (not recorded which). The chain has TRBV12-5 and TRBJ2-1, with 8 nucleotides matching TRBD2. This clonotype was sampled from a human donor in a cohort exposed to, infected with or recovered from COVID-19 (not recorded which). The donor label of this sample is uncertain. The CDR3 coding sequence is TGTGCTAGTGGATTAAGCGGGGGTAGCTCCTACAATGAGCAGTTCTTC. Translating it yields CASGLSGGSSYNEQFF.